Reported below is one T cell receptor beta chain. Its specificity is unknown. Deletions cut 3 bases from V and 2 bases from J, with 11 bases between. Germline values: CDR1 LNHDA, CDR2 SQIVND (reference sequence). The CDR3 runs 14 residues. The researchers isolated CD4+ and CD8+ T cells from PBMCs by sorting. The authors extracted RNA and reverse transcribed it into cDNA as the sequencing template. Profiled with immunoSEQ multiplex PCR; TCRdb holds only in-frame clones, not every one. Altogether roughly 100,000 clones are present, roughly half being singletons, with the ten largest covering 8.8%. The data derive from a study of CD8+ T cells in alopecia areata. Findings and caveats of the study: Greater clonality was observed in lesional scalp samples, especially alopecia totalis/universalis, versus normal scalp. TCRs were shared less clearly across patients than in mice, possibly for HLA-related reasons. Sequences from scalp samples also cover resident alphabeta T cells of normal skin.

This clonotype was sampled from a human donor in good health. Sequenced sample: CD4+ T cells sorted from blood. The gene calls are TRBV19 and TRBJ2-7, with D uncertain. The CDR3 DNA follows: TGTGCCAGTAGTATGGGATCTATTGCCTACGAGCAGTACTTC. Translation: CASSMGSIAYEQYF.